The 13 T cell receptor beta chains below come from one sample, sequenced in a study of breast tumors, draining lymph nodes, adjacent tissues. Axillary draining lymph nodes of breast cancer patients supplied the node samples. TCRdb recomputed calls from the multiplex PCR reads with MiXCR, one row per CDR3 protein. The data hold about 200,000 distinct CDR3 sequences, with 25% to 40% observed a single time. The sequencing sample was made of axillary lymph node tissue. The receptor set was obtained from a female donor with breast cancer. Some clones in this sample may be carry-over from other donors' samples.

This clonotype was counted at least ten times. V and J are TRBV7-9 and TRBJ2-5, with TRBD2 as a possible D gene (6 bases). V lost 4 bases and J 5 bases, leaving 17 bases between the germline ends. CDR3 length equals 15 residues. Germline V gives CDR1 SEHNR, CDR2 FQNEAQ (reference sequence). The CDR3 spells CASSSDGRGIETQYF. CDR3 coding DNA: TGTGCCAGCAGCTCGGACGGACGGGGGATTGAGACCCAGTACTTC.

The chain joins TRBV15 to TRBJ1-5, with D possibly being TRBD1 (6 bases). The CDR3 is made up of 15 amino acids. The germline gives CDR1 LNHNV, CDR2 YYDKDF (reference sequence). V lost 5 bases and J lost 5, with 16 bases in between. The DNA of the CDR3 is TGTGCCACCAGCGATCGGTCGACAGGTTATCAGCCCCAGCATTTT. Translation gives CATSDRSTGYQPQHF.

With regard to this clonotype: The CDR3 end shows no conserved phenylalanine or tryptophan, and so a read error is likely. V is TRBV7-9 and J is TRBJ1-2, with D perhaps TRBD1 (5 bases). Germline V CDR1 and CDR2: SEHNR, FQNEAQ (reference sequence). This CDR3 has 14 amino acids. V shed 2 bases and J shed 2 bases, with 9 bases lying between them. This CDR3 reads CASSLQGANYGYTL. The CDR3 bases are TGTGCCAGCAGCTTACAGGGAGCAAACTATGGCTACACCCTC.

A note on this clonotype: Given a much more abundant clone one base away, this may be a read error. This chain links TRBV6-6 with TRBJ1-4; the D gene is possibly TRBD1 (5 bases). CDR3 length equals 15 residues. The V end was cut by 5 bases, the J end by 5 bases, with 15 bases between. Germline V gene sequence: CDR1 MNHNY, CDR2 SVGAGI (reference sequence). The CDR3 region has the DNA TGTGCCAGCAGTAACGAGGGCAGGGCGAATGAAAAACTGTTTTTT. Translated, it gives CASSNEGRANEKLFF.

This clonotype was seen repeatedly, ten times or more. This sequence joins TRBV28 and TRBJ2-5; D unresolved. This CDR3 is 14 amino acids long. Germline V CDR1 and CDR2: MDHEN, SYDVKM. V dropped 5 bases and J dropped 2 bases, with 12 bases sitting between them. The DNA for the CDR3 is TGTGCCAGCAGTCCTCGGTACTTACAAGAGACCCAGTACTTC. Protein: CASSPRYLQETQYF.

The sample holds a few counts of this clonotype. Being one base from a much bigger clone, this may be a read error. This chain uses TRBV19 with TRBJ2-6, with 12 bases that match TRBD2. This CDR3 has 20 amino acids. Per germline, CDR1 LNHDA and CDR2 SQIVND (reference sequence). CDR3 nucleotides: TGTGCCAGTAGTCCCAGACTAGCGGGAGTCACCAACTCTGGGGCCACCGTCCTGACTTTC. Protein: CASSPRLAGVTNSGATVLTF.

The chain uses TRBV6-2 or TRBV6-3 and TRBJ2-7, with 12 bases lining up with TRBD2. The CDR3 has 19 residues. The J segment lost 1 base and the V segment lost 6 bases, leaving 16 bases of the junction unmatched. CDR1 is MNHEY and CDR2 is SVGEGT in the germline V gene. The CDR3 DNA reads TGTGCCAGCAGACGTGCTCCGGGACTAGCGGGTACGGGGTCCTACGAGCAGTACTTC. The encoded protein is CASRRAPGLAGTGSYEQYF.

This clonotype came up many times. V is TRBV6-6 and J is TRBJ2-7, with 9 bases fitting TRBD1. Germline V gene sequence: CDR1 MNHNY, CDR2 SVGAGI (reference sequence). The CDR3 has 15 residues. With V trimmed by 4 bases and J by 3 bases, 7 bases remained unmatched. The CDR3 DNA is TGTGCCAGCAGTTCCCAGGGACAGGGTTTCTACGAGCAGTACTTC. Its protein product is CASSSQGQGFYEQYF.

This clonotype was counted many times. CDR3 nucleotide sequence: TGCAGTGCTAGAGTGGCGGGGAGTCAGCCCCAGCATTTT. Translated: CSARVAGSQPQHF. The chain combines TRBV20-1 with TRBJ1-5; D remains ambiguous. This CDR3 region has 13 residues. Germline loops: CDR1 DFQATT, CDR2 SNEGSKA (reference sequence). Trimming left V 1 base short and J 6 bases short, with 10 bases between.

The table lists this clonotype with many counts. V gene TRBV9 combines with J gene TRBJ2-3; D remains unclear. There are 14 residues in the CDR3. Per germline, CDR1 SGDLS and CDR2 YYNGEE. The ends were cut back, 4 bases at V and 4 bases at J, with 13 bases in the middle. The DNA of the CDR3 is TGTGCCAGCAGCCCCCGGCCGGTAGCAGATACGCAGTATTTT. It specifies CASSPRPVADTQYF.

The chain links TRBV11-2 to TRBJ1-2; 8 nucleotides match TRBD1. The germline CDR1 and CDR2 sequences are SGHAT and FQNNGV. V lost 4 bases to trimming and J lost 3 bases; unmatched junction nucleotides: 13. The CDR3 consists of 17 residues. CDR3 region: CASSSGGSGGRDYGYTF. DNA of the CDR3: TGTGCCAGCAGCTCAGGGGGCAGCGGGGGGAGGGACTATGGCTACACCTTC. The whole variable domain, remainder taken from reference TRBV11-2 and TRBJ1-2, is EAGVAQSPRYKIIEKRQSVAFWCNPISGHATLYWYQQILGQGPKLLIQFQNNGVVDDSQLPKDRFSAERLKGVDSTLKIQPAKLEDSAVYLCASSSGGSGGRDYGYTFGSGTRLTVV.

This clonotype was detected ten times or more. V and J are TRBV2 and TRBJ2-5; TRBD1 matches at 8 bases. After removal of 1 base from V and 2 bases from J, the junction contained 12 bases not matched to a gene. The CDR3 runs to 18 residues. Looked up from germline, CDR1 is SNHLY and CDR2 is FYNNEI. The CDR3 DNA reads as TGTGCCAGCAGTGAAGTCGGTGGTTTAGGGACAGGACAAGAGACCCAGTACTTC. Translated, it gives CASSEVGGLGTGQETQYF.

This clonotype was seen repeatedly, ten times or more. CDR3 sequence: CASSADRGQPQHF. The CDR3 DNA reads TGTGCCAGCAGTGCGGATAGGGGTCAGCCCCAGCATTTT. The rearrangement joins TRBV6-4 to TRBJ1-5; weak D call: TRBD1 (5 bases). Germline lookup yields CDR1 MRHNA and CDR2 SNTAGT. There are 13 residues in the CDR3. Trimming pared 4 bases from V and 6 bases from J, leaving 10 bases between.